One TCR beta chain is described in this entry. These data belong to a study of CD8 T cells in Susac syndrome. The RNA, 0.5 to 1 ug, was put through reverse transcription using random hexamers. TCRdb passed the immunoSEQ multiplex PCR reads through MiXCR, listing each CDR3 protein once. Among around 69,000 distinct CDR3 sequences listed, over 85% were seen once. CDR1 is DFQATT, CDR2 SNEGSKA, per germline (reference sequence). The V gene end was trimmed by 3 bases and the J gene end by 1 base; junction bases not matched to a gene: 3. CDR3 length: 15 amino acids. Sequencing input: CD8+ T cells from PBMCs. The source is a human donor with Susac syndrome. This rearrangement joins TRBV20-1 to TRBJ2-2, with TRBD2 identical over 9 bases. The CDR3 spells CSARGAGGNTGELFF. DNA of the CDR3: TGCAGTGCTAGGGGAGCGGGGGGGAACACCGGGGAGCTGTTTTTT.